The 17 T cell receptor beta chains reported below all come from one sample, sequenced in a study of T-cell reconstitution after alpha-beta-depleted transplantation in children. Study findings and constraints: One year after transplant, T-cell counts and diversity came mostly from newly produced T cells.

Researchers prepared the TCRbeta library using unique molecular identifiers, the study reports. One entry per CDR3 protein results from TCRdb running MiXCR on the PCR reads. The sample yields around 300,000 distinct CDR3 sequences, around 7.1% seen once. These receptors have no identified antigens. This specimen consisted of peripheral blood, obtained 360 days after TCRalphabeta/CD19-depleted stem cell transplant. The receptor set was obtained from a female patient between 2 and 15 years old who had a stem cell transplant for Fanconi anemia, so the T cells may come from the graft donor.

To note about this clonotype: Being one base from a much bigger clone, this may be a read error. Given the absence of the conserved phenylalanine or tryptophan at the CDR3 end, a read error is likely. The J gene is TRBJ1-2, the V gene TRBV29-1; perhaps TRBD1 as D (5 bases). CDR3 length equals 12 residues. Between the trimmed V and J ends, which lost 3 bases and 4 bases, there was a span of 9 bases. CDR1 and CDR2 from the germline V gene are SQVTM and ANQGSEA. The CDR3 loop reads CSVDTGGYGYTC. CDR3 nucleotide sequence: TGCAGCGTTGACACCGGGGGCTATGGCTACACCTGC.

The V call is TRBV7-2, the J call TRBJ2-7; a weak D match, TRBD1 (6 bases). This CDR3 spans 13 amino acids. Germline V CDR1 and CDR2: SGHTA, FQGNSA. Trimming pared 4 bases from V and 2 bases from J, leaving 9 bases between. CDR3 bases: TGTGCCAGCAGCTCACAGGGTACCTACGAGCAGTACTTC. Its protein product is CASSSQGTYEQYF.

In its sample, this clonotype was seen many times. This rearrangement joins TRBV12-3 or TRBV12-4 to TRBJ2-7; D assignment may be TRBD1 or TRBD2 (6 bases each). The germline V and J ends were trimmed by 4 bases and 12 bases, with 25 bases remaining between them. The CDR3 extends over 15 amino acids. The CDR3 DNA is TGTGCCAGCAGTTCCACCCCCTCTAGGGGGGCGGATCCGTACTTC. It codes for CASSSTPSRGADPYF.

CDR3 protein: CSAKSYYTGELFF. As DNA, the CDR3 is TGCAGTGCAAAGTCCTATTACACCGGGGAGCTGTTTTTT. The rearrangement joins TRBV20-1 to TRBJ2-2; unclear D gene. This CDR3 contains 13 residues. Germline values: CDR1 DFQATT, CDR2 SNEGSKA (reference sequence). Trimming cost V 6 bases and J 3 bases, with 11 bases left between them.

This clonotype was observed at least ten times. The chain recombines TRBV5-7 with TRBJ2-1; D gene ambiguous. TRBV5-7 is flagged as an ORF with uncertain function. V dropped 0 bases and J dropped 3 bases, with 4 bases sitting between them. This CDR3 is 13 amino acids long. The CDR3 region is CASSLGIYNEQFF. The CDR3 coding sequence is TGTGCCAGCAGCTTGGGGATCTACAATGAGCAGTTCTTC.

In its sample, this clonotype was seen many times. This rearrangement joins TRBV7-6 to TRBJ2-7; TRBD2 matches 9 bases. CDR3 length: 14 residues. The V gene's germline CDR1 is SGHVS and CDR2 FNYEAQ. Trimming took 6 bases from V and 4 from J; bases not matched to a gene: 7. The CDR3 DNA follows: TGTGCCAGCAGTCCGACTAGCGGAAGATACGAGCAGTACTTC. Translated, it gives CASSPTSGRYEQYF.

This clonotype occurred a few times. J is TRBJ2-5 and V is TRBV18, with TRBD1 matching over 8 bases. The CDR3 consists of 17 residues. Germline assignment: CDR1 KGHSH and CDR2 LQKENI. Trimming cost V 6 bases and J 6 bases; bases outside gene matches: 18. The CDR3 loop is CASSYQRPGQDRKTQYF. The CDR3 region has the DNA TGTGCCAGCTCCTATCAACGTCCGGGACAGGATAGGAAGACCCAGTACTTC.

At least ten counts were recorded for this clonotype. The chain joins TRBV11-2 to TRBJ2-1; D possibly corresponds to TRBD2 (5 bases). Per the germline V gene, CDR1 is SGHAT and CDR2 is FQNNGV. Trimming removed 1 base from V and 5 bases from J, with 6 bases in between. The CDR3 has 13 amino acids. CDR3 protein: CASSLVRDNEQFF. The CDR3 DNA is TGTGCCAGCAGCTTAGTGAGGGACAATGAGCAGTTCTTC.

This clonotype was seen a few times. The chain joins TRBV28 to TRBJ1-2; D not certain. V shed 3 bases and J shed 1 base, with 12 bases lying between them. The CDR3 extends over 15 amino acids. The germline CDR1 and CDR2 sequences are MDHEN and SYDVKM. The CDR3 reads CASSFANMINYGYTF. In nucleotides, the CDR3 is TGTGCCAGCAGTTTTGCAAATATGATTAACTATGGCTACACCTTC.

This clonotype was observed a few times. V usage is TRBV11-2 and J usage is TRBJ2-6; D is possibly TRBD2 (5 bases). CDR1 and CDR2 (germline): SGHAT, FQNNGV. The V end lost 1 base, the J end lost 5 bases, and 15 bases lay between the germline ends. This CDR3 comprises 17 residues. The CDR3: CASSLAFFRGWANVLTF. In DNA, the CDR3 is TGTGCCAGCAGCTTAGCCTTTTTCCGGGGTTGGGCCAACGTCCTGACTTTC.

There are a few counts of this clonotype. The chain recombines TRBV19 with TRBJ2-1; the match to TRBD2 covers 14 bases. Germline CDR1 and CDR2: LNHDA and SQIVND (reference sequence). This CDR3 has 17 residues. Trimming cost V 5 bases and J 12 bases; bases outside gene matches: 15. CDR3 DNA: TGTGCCAGTAGTTACCAAACCGGGACTAGCGGGAGTGGGGGGCAGTTCTTC. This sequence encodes CASSYQTGTSGSGGQFF.

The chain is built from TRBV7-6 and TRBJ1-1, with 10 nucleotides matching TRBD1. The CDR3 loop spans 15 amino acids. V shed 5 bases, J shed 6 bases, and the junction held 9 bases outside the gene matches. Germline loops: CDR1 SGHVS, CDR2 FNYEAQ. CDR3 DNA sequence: TGTGCCAGCAGCCCCCCGGGACAGGGGTGGGCTGAAGCTTTCTTT. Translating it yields CASSPPGQGWAEAFF.

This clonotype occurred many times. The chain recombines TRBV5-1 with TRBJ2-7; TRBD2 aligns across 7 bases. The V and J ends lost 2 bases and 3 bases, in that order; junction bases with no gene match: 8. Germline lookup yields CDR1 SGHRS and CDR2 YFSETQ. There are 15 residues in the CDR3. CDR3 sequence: CASSLFGSGDYEQYF. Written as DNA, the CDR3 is TGCGCCAGCAGCTTATTCGGAAGCGGGGACTACGAGCAGTACTTC.

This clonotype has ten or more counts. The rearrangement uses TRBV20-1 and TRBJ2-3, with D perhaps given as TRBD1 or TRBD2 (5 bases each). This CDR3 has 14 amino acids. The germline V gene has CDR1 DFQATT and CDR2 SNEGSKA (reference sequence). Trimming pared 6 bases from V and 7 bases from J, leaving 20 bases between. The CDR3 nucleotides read TGCAGTGCCCATCCTCCAAGGGACGTGAATACGCAGTATTTT. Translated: CSAHPPRDVNTQYF.

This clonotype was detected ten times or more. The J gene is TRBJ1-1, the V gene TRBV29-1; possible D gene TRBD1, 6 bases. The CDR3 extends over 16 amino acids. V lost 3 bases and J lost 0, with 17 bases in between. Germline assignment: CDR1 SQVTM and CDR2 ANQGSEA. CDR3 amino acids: CSVDPLEQGLNTEAFF. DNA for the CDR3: TGCAGCGTTGATCCGCTTGAACAGGGACTGAACACTGAAGCTTTCTTT.

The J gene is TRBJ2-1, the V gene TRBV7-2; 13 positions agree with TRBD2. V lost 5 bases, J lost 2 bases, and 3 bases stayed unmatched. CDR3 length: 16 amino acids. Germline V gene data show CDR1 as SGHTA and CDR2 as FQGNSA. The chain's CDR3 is CASSPTSGGAYNEQFF. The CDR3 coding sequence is TGTGCCAGCAGCCCCACTAGCGGGGGGGCCTACAATGAGCAGTTCTTC. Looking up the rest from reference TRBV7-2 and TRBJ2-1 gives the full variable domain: GAGVSQSPSNKVTEKGKDVELRCDPISGHTALYWYRQSLGQGLEFLIYFQGNSAPDKSGLPSDRFSAERTGGSVSTLTIQRTQQEDSAVYLCASSPTSGGAYNEQFFGPGTRLTVL.

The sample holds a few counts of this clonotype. CDR3 in amino acids: CASSEMTANYGYTF. Written as DNA, the CDR3 is TGTGCCAGCAGTGAAATGACAGCCAACTATGGCTACACCTTC. J is TRBJ1-2 and V is TRBV2, with D perhaps matching TRBD1 (5 bases). CDR3 size: 14 residues. Deletions cut 2 bases from V and 2 bases from J, with 9 bases between. Germline V lookup: CDR1 SNHLY, CDR2 FYNNEI.